The subject of this entry is one TCR beta chain. Its target antigen remains unknown. No base-level quality is on record; no much larger clone is a single base apart. TCRbeta CDR3 regions were amplified from genomic DNA using the immunoSEQ Assay, a bias-controlled multiplex PCR. As for the authors' bioinformatics: Within the assay, amplification of reference gene primers was used to estimate how many nucleated cells each sample contained. Sequence reads were collapsed and filtered to measure the absolute abundance of every unique TCRbeta CDR3 rearrangement. For each sample, productive Simpson clonality was calculated as the square root of Simpson's diversity index over productive rearrangements. TCRdb limited this immuneACCESS table to in-frame rearrangements with V and J called. A share of clones is missing; checked studies link under half to unresolved V genes, and the rest is unexplained. D and trimming come from the DNA, and the V and J calls and clone size come from that table. The table for this sample lists about 59,000 clones; roughly four fifths of them were counted only once. The biggest ten clones account for more than 7.5% of the sample.

Whole blood was collected in K2EDTA tubes by collaborating institutions according to the institutions' own protocols. For TCRbeta analysis, collaborator samples were shipped as frozen whole blood, as isolated PBMCs, or as DNA extracted from either sample type. This specimen comes from a study of blood T cell repertoires in COVID-19 (TCRdb year 2020). Concerning the study at large: Collaborator samples came from the United States, Italy and Spain and covered acute and convalescent phases of COVID-19. The material from the prospective study consisted of cDNA or gDNA derived from T cells, B-cell-depleted T cells, or PBMCs. Deeply sampled blood TCRbeta repertoires from subjects exposed to, actively infected with, or recovered from COVID-19 were included in the dataset. The repertoires were released in a freely available public database intended as a resource for research on the immune response to SARS-CoV-2. Samples were obtained from the ongoing ImmuneRACE study (first 160 participants) and from about 1,300 subjects provided by 6 global collaborators. The sample metadata nearly always contained a de-identified subject ID, COVID-19 status, age in years and sex. Where HLA class I and class II types were available, the types were taken from metadata supplied by the sample provider, not from assay-based typing.

Points the paper makes about the study in general: How much clinical and demographic metadata was included differed by source and by participant, and the metadata was provided uncurated.

The receptor comes from a human donor in a cohort sampled during active COVID-19. The sequenced material came from peripheral blood.

For the CDR3, the sequence is CASGLVLSGTANTGELFF. The bases are TGTGCTAGTGGTTTGGTACTTTCTGGGACAGCGAACACCGGGGAGCTGTTTTTT. The rearranged chain carries TRBV12-5 and TRBJ2-2, and 7 bases in between align with TRBD1. Taken from cysteine to phenylalanine, the CDR3 has 18 residues. Left in the record is the CDR3 DNA by itself, 54 bases read in frame from the first base. Taken from the germline V gene, the CDR1 and CDR2 loops are LGHNT and FRNRAP. For this chain, trimming is 0 bases at the V end and 0 bases at the J end, and the number of junction bases without a gene match is 7.